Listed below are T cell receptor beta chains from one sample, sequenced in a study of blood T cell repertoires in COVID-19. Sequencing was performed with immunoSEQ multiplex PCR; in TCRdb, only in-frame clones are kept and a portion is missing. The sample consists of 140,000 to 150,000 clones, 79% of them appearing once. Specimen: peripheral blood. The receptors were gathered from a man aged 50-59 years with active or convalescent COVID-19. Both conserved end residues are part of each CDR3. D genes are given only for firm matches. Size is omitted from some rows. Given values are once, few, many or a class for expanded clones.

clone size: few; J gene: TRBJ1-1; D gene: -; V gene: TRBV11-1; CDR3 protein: CASSLGGQGIGAFF; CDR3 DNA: TGTGCCAGCAGCTTAGGAGGCCAGGGCATTGGTGCTTTCTTT
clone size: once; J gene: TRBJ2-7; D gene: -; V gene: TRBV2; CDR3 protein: CATGRQGQSEQYF; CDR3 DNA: TGTGCCACCGGTCGTCAGGGGCAAAGCGAGCAGTACTTC
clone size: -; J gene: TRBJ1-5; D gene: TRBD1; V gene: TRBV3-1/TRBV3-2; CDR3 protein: CASSPHRGEGNQPQHF; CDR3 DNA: TGTGCCAGCAGCCCCCACAGGGGAGAGGGCAATCAGCCCCAGCATTTT
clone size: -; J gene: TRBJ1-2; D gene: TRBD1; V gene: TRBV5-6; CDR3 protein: CASSLAGQGALGYTF; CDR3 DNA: TGTGCCAGCAGCTTGGCCGGACAGGGGGCGCTTGGCTACACCTTC
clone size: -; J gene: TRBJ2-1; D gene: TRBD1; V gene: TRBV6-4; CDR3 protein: CASSDSWDSAQFF; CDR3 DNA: TGTGCCAGCAGTGACTCATGGGACAGCGCACAGTTCTTC
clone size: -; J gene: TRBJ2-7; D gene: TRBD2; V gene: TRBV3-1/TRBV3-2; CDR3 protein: CASSRAGGPFHEQYF; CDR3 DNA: TGTGCCAGCAGCCGGGCGGGAGGCCCCTTCCACGAGCAGTACTTC
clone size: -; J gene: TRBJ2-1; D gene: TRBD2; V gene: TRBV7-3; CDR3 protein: CASSLRGLAGERSSYNEQFF; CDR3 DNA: TGTGCCAGCAGCTTAAGGGGGCTAGCGGGAGAGAGGAGCTCCTACAATGAGCAGTTCTTC
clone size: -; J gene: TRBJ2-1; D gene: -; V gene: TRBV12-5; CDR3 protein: CASGRGRSYNEQFF; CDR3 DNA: TGTGCTAGTGGTCGCGGGCGGTCCTACAATGAGCAGTTCTTC
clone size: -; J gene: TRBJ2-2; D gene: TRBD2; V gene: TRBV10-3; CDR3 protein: CAISLNAGTSGSTLGGELFF; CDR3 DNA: TGTGCCATCAGTCTAAACGCCGGGACTAGCGGGAGTACTTTGGGTGGGGAGCTGTTTTTT
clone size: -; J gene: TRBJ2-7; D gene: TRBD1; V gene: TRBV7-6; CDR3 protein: CASSLVETGGGPYEQYF; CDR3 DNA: TGTGCCAGCAGCTTAGTCGAGACAGGGGGGGGACCCTACGAGCAGTACTTC
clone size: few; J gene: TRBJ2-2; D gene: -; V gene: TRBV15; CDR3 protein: CATSPLASENTGELFF; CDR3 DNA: TGTGCCACCAGCCCCCTCGCTAGCGAGAACACCGGGGAGCTGTTTTTT
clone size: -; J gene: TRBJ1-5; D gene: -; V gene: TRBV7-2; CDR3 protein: CASSLRKGQPQHF; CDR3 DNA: TGTGCCAGCAGCTTAAGGAAGGGGCAGCCCCAGCATTTT
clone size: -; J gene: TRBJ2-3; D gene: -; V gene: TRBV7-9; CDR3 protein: CASSFSGTSTDTQYF; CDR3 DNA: TGTGCCAGCAGCTTTAGCGGTACTAGCACAGATACGCAGTATTTT
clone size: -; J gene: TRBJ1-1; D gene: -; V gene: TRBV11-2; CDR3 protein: CASSQKGTLAFF; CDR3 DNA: TGTGCCAGCAGCCAGAAGGGGACTCTGGCTTTCTTT